This T cell receptor (beta chain) was sequenced in a study of identical twins. Study results and caveats: A lower insertion count was a feature of abundant cord blood beta clonotypes, with no such feature in memory repertoires. Out-of-frame sharing of TCR alpha in monozygotic twins was underestimated by models.

Donors uniformly comprised healthy Caucasians. About this clonotype: The target antigen is unknown.

TCRdb analysed the 5' RACE reads with MiXCR anew, one entry per CDR3 protein. The sample carries 400,000 to 550,000 distinct CDR3 sequences, around an eighth recorded once. Germline CDR1 is LGHDT and CDR2 is YNNKEL (reference sequence). CDR3 length: 16 residues. V lost 3 bases to trimming and J lost 5 bases, with 18 bases between them. These data are also associated with another study on yellow fever vaccine responses in identical twins. That work adds: A vaccine T cell response that seemed partly convergent and partly personalized was reported in twins.

This clonotype originated in a woman aged 18 to 35 in good health. The chain combines TRBV3-1 with TRBJ2-3; D may be TRBD1 or TRBD2 (5 bases each). Sequencing input: CD4+ T cells sorted from blood. CDR3 DNA sequence: TGTGCCAGCAGCCACGGACTTGCGAAGGGGAGAGATACGCAGTATTTT. Encoded protein: CASSHGLAKGRDTQYF.